Listed here are 27 T cell receptor beta chains from one sample, sequenced in a study of OX40 agonist ivuxolimab in advanced cancers. The method was immunoSEQ multiplex PCR; TCRdb's version includes in-frame clones alone and lacks a portion of them. The sample lists approximately 80,000 clones, about 92% occurring once. The starting material was CD4+ or CD8+ T cells sorted from blood, obtained in a trial of the OX40 agonist ivuxolimab. Receptors originate from an adult with an advanced solid tumor such as melanoma, head and neck, liver or kidney cancer.

The CDR3 DNA reads TGTGCCAGCAGCGTCGTAGCGGGGGGGCCTCAAGAGACCCAGTACTTC. Residues: CASSVVAGGPQETQYF. This chain uses TRBV9 with TRBJ2-5; 11 bases line up with TRBD2. J was trimmed by 2 bases and V by 2 bases; bases with no gene match: 5. Germline CDR1 reads SGDLS; CDR2 reads YYNGEE. The CDR3 extends over 16 amino acids.

The chain has TRBV7-3 and TRBJ2-1, with 13 bases fitting TRBD2. V lost 5 bases to trimming and J lost 7 bases; unmatched junction nucleotides: 11. The CDR3 loop spans 17 amino acids. Germline CDR1 SGHTA, CDR2 FQGTGA. The CDR3 bases are TGTGCCAGCAGCCCGCGGACTAGCGGGGGTAATCGGAATGAGCAGTTCTTC. Translation: CASSPRTSGGNRNEQFF. Filled out from reference TRBV7-3 and TRBJ2-1, the complete variable domain reads GAGVSQTPSNKVTEKGKYVELRCDPISGHTALYWYRQSLGQGPEFLIYFQGTGAADDSGLPNDRFFAVRPEGSVSTLKIQRTERGDSAVYLCASSPRTSGGNRNEQFFGPGTRLTVL.

This chain links TRBV30 with TRBJ1-4; D possibly corresponds to TRBD1 (5 bases). Germline V gene sequence: CDR1 GTSNPN, CDR2 SVGIG (reference sequence). CDR3 length: 11 residues. Trimming took off 7 bases at V and 9 bases at J, with 12 bases between the two ends. CDR3 loop: CAYQGGKKLFF. CDR3 DNA: TGTGCCTACCAGGGCGGGAAAAAACTGTTTTTT. Combining the CDR3 with reference TRBV30 and TRBJ1-4 gives the whole variable domain SQTIHQWPATLVQPVGSPLSLECTVEGTSNPNLYWYRQAAGRGLQLLFYSVGIGQISSEVPQNLSASRPQDRQFILSSKKLLLSDSGFYLCAYQGGKKLFFGSGTQLSVL.

V gene TRBV10-3 combines with J gene TRBJ1-2, with 9 nucleotides matching TRBD1. The CDR3 is made up of 15 amino acids. The germline V gene has CDR1 ENHRY and CDR2 SYGVKD. V shed 5 bases, J shed 7 bases, and the junction held 11 bases outside the gene matches. The CDR3 reads CAISRQGQGSSGYTF. DNA of the CDR3: TGTGCCATCAGTAGGCAAGGACAGGGGAGTTCTGGCTACACCTTC.

This sequence joins TRBV19 and TRBJ1-6; no clear D gene. This CDR3 spans 16 amino acids. Trimming removed 6 bases from V and 8 bases from J, with 20 bases in between. From germline, CDR1 is LNHDA and CDR2 SQIVND (reference sequence). DNA for the CDR3: TGTGCCAGTAGCTACCGAGAGCGGGGAGGCGATTCACCCCTCCACTTT. Residues: CASSYRERGGDSPLHF.

J is TRBJ1-6 and V is TRBV4-1, with 10 bases matching TRBD1. Unmatched junction bases numbered 11, after V lost 5 bases and J lost 10 bases. The CDR3 length is 16 residues. Germline loops: CDR1 MGHRA, CDR2 YSYEKL. The CDR3 protein is CASSTGQGGFYSPLHF. The CDR3 nucleotides are TGCGCCAGCAGCACCGGACAGGGGGGTTTTTACTCACCCCTCCACTTT.

With regard to this clone: One end of the junction is discordant with germline, which a read error may explain. The rearrangement joins TRBV29-1 to TRBJ2-2, with D possibly called TRBD1 or TRBD2 (6 bases each). The germline V gene encodes CDR1 SQVTM and CDR2 ANQGSEA. The CDR3 spans 18 residues. This chain's CDR3 is CSVEDPRGGRIGTRELFF. CDR3 nucleotides: TGCAGCGTTGAAGATCCGAGAGGGGGGCGGATCGGCACCCGGGAGCTGTTTTTT.

The chain has TRBV28 and TRBJ1-1, with 7 bases identical to TRBD1. J was trimmed by 6 bases and V by 4 bases; bases with no gene match: 8. CDR1 is MDHEN, CDR2 SYDVKM, per germline. The CDR3 runs 14 residues. The CDR3 reads CASSSAAGGSEAFF. The DNA of the CDR3 is TGTGCCAGCAGTTCCGCGGCAGGGGGTTCTGAAGCTTTCTTT.

The J gene is TRBJ2-4, the V gene TRBV6-1; 11 positions agree with TRBD2. V shed 7 bases, J shed 0 bases, and the junction held 8 bases outside the gene matches. This CDR3 is 17 amino acids long. The germline V gene encodes CDR1 MNHNS and CDR2 SASEGT. CDR3 region: CASNDSGGGLAKNIQYF. The DNA for the CDR3 is TGTGCCAGCAATGATAGCGGGGGGGGCCTAGCCAAAAACATTCAGTACTTC.

This clone came up once. The J gene is TRBJ2-4, the V gene TRBV21-1. TRBV21-1 represents a pseudogene. The CDR3 is 16 amino acids. This CDR3 reads CASSKVREMTKNIQYF. The CDR3 region has the DNA TGTGCCAGCAGCAAAGTAAGGGAAATGACCAAAAACATTCAGTACTTC.

This clone was recorded only once. The V gene is TRBV30, the J gene TRBJ1-2; the match to TRBD1 covers 9 bases. The germline gives CDR1 GTSNPN, CDR2 SVGIG (reference sequence). J gave up 4 bases and V 2 bases, and 2 bases lay outside the gene matches. The CDR3 has 13 residues. In DNA, the CDR3 is TGTGCCTGGAGTCGGACAGGGGCCTATGGCTACACCTTC. Its protein is CAWSRTGAYGYTF.

This chain links TRBV11-3 with TRBJ2-5; 8 bases align to TRBD1. V lost 4 bases, J lost 4 bases, and 5 bases stayed unmatched. The CDR3 is made up of 14 amino acids. The germline CDR1 and CDR2 sequences are SGHNT and YENEEA. CDR3 loop: CASSSRTGPETQYF. As DNA, the CDR3 is TGTGCCAGCAGCTCCCGGACAGGGCCAGAGACCCAGTACTTC.

The rearrangement links TRBV5-5 to TRBJ2-2; D remains ambiguous. Germline assignment: CDR1 SGHKS and CDR2 YYEKEE (reference sequence). This CDR3 has 13 amino acids. V lost 2 bases, J lost 6 bases, and 8 bases lay in between. CDR3 residues: CASSFAIPGELFF. DNA for the CDR3: TGTGCCAGCAGCTTTGCTATCCCCGGGGAGCTGTTTTTT.

J is TRBJ1-2 and V is TRBV2, with D perhaps matching TRBD1 (5 bases). This CDR3 spans 15 amino acids. V dropped 6 bases and J dropped 1 base, with 15 bases sitting between them. Germline assignment: CDR1 SNHLY and CDR2 FYNNEI. The CDR3 DNA reads TGTGCCAGCAGGCCCCAGGGAGCGATTAACTATGGCTACACCTTC. Its protein is CASRPQGAINYGYTF. The complete variable domain, with remaining parts taken from reference TRBV2 and TRBJ1-2, reads EPEVTQTPSHQVTQMGQEVILRCVPISNHLYFYWYRQILGQKVEFLVSFYNNEISEKSEIFDDQFSVERPDGSNFTLKIRSTKLEDSAMYFCASRPQGAINYGYTFGSGTRLTVV.

The V gene is TRBV6-1, the J gene TRBJ2-1, with 10 bases fitting TRBD1. The CDR3 has 15 amino acids. V shed 6 bases, J shed 2 bases, and the junction held 4 bases outside the gene matches. Germline V gene lookup returns CDR1 MNHNS and CDR2 SASEGT. The CDR3 loop reads CASSLGQGTYNEQFF. DNA of the CDR3: TGTGCCAGCAGCCTGGGACAGGGGACCTACAATGAGCAGTTCTTC.

The V call is TRBV21-1, the J call TRBJ2-2; TRBD2 reflects the table's D call only, with no check against the DNA. TRBV21-1 represents a pseudogene. The CDR3 contains 19 residues. The CDR3 nucleotides read TGTGCCAGCAGCAAAGCGCTTTATTGTGCGGGAATAAACACCGGGGAGCTGTTTTTT. Translating it yields CASSKALYCAGINTGELFF.

The chain uses TRBV29-1 and TRBJ2-5, with D perhaps given as TRBD1 or TRBD2 (5 bases each). The CDR3 loop spans 13 amino acids. In germline, CDR1 is SQVTM, CDR2 ANQGSEA. Between the trimmed V and J ends, which lost 7 bases and 1 base, there was a span of 13 bases. The CDR3 nucleotides are TGCAGCGCGTCGAGGGGTTCCCAAGAGACCCAGTACTTC. Protein product: CSASRGSQETQYF.

This rearrangement joins TRBV12-1 to TRBJ2-5; the tabulated D call, TRBD1, remains unverified against the DNA. TRBV12-1 is tagged as a pseudogene. This CDR3 is 15 amino acids long. DNA of the CDR3: TGTGCCAGCAACCCCAAAGGAGGGGGCGGGGAGACCCAGTACTTC. Protein product: CASNPKGGGGETQYF.

This chain uses TRBV6-1 with TRBJ1-5, with 9 bases aligning to TRBD1. With V trimmed by 1 base and J by 9 bases, 13 bases remained unmatched. The CDR3 length is 17 residues. Per the germline V gene, CDR1 is MNHNS and CDR2 is SASEGT. In DNA form, the CDR3 reads TGTGCCAGCAGTGAAGTTCTTGGGACAGGGCCCGATAGGCCCCAGCATTTT. Amino acid sequence: CASSEVLGTGPDRPQHF.

This clone was observed a few times. This chain uses TRBV27 with TRBJ2-3; 9 bases are a match to TRBD1. Trimming removed 8 bases from V and 5 bases from J; junction bases left unmatched: 11. Germline-derived CDR1 and CDR2 are MNHEY and SMNVEV (reference sequence). The CDR3 totals 15 residues. The DNA of the CDR3 is TGTGCCAGCGGGGGACACAGGGGGCGGGTAGATACGCAGTATTTT. Residues: CASGGHRGRVDTQYF.

The V call is TRBV18, the J call TRBJ2-7; TRBD1 matches at 8 bases. This CDR3 is built from 13 residues. J lost 6 bases, V lost 3 bases, and 4 bases had no gene match. Germline CDR1 is KGHSH and CDR2 is LQKENI. In DNA form, the CDR3 reads TGTGCCAGCTCACCGGAACAGGGGGGCGAGCAGTACTTC. Protein: CASSPEQGGEQYF.

This clone was counted a few times. This chain connects TRBV19 to TRBJ1-1; possible D gene TRBD1, 5 bases. This CDR3 comprises 14 residues. V lost 5 bases to trimming and J lost 1 base, with 11 bases between them. Per germline, CDR1 LNHDA and CDR2 SQIVND (reference sequence). CDR3 in DNA: TGTGCCAGTAGTCCCTCGGGGACGAACACTGAAGCTTTCTTT. This translates into CASSPSGTNTEAFF.

CDR3 sequence (DNA): TGTGCCAGCTCACCACCGTCGCTGGCCATCAGCGGCTACACCTTC. This encodes CASSPPSLAISGYTF. This chain uses TRBV18 with TRBJ1-2; D gene unclear. Between the trimmed V and J ends, which lost 0 bases and 8 bases, there was a span of 16 bases. The CDR3 is 15 amino acids. The germline V gene encodes CDR1 KGHSH and CDR2 LQKENI.

The V gene is TRBV5-5, the J gene TRBJ2-7; no clear D. CDR1 is SGHKS, CDR2 YYEKEE, per germline (reference sequence). The length of the CDR3 is 16 residues. The V end lost 0 bases, the J end lost 3 bases, and 16 bases lay between the germline ends. The CDR3 protein is CASSLVFAISIYEQYF. In nucleotides, the CDR3 is TGTGCCAGCAGCTTGGTATTTGCAATCTCCATCTACGAGCAGTACTTC. Supplemented by reference TRBV5-5 and TRBJ2-7, the full variable domain reads DAGVTQSPTHLIKTRGQQVTLRCSPISGHKSVSWYQQVLGQGPQFIFQYYEKEERGRGNFPDRFSARQFPNYSSELNVNALLLGDSALYLCASSLVFAISIYEQYFGPGTRLTVT.

The count of this clone is one. The chain joins TRBV7-6 to TRBJ2-5; unclear D gene. The germline CDR1 and CDR2 sequences are SGHVS and FNYEAQ. This CDR3 spans 15 amino acids. With 5 bases removed from V and 2 bases from J, the gap between germline ends came to 15 bases. The CDR3 loop reads CASSPTGTQQETQYF. DNA of the CDR3: TGTGCCAGCAGCCCGACTGGCACTCAACAAGAGACCCAGTACTTC.

V is TRBV19 and J is TRBJ2-7; 10 bases fit TRBD2. The end of the DNA is better explained by TRBJ2-1, so the J call may be wrong. This CDR3 spans 19 amino acids. From germline, CDR1 is LNHDA and CDR2 SQIVND (reference sequence). The CDR3 DNA reads TGTGCCAGTAGTATCACACTAGCGGGATTCATATCTAGCTACAATGAGCAGTTCTTC. The encoded protein is CASSITLAGFISSYNEQFF.

This clone came up once. This chain uses TRBV2 with TRBJ2-5, with D unresolved. Germline V gives CDR1 SNHLY, CDR2 FYNNEI. The length of the CDR3 is 13 residues. Trimming took 4 bases from V and 5 from J, leaving 11 bases between them. The CDR3 spells CASSVPVGETQYF. The CDR3 DNA reads TGTGCCAGCAGTGTTCCGGTAGGCGAGACCCAGTACTTC. Combining the CDR3 with reference TRBV2 and TRBJ2-5 gives the whole variable domain EPEVTQTPSHQVTQMGQEVILRCVPISNHLYFYWYRQILGQKVEFLVSFYNNEISEKSEIFDDQFSVERPDGSNFTLKIRSTKLEDSAMYFCASSVPVGETQYFGPGTRLLVL.